This TCR beta chain was sequenced during a study of beta chain features in type 1 diabetes. Notes on the study in general: PCR, the amplification step, might favor shorter templates, equally in patients and controls.

A CD45RO/CCR7/CD25/CD127/CD95/CD27 panel sorted naive, central memory, regulatory and stem cell-like memory CD4+ cells. Reverse transcription of all isolated RNA meant that expressed TCRB transcripts were sequenced. Data came from immunoSEQ multiplex PCR; TCRdb stores just in-frame clones and leaves some out. The sample contains under 300,000 clones, around 7.3% of which appear only once. Only a few counts were recorded for this clone. Its antigen is unknown. The germline gene is not matched at one end of the junction; a read error may be the cause. The sequenced sample was central memory CD4+ T cells from blood. This clonotype was obtained from a woman in her late teens or twenties in good health.

Written as DNA, the CDR3 is TGTGCCAGCACCTTAGCGGGGGGTTACAATGAGCAGTTCTTC. Its protein product is CASTLAGGYNEQFF. The rearrangement links TRBV7-2 to TRBJ2-1, with 10 bases identical to TRBD2. Germline V gene sequence: CDR1 SGHTA, CDR2 FQGNSA. This CDR3 comprises 14 residues.